The 28 T cell receptor beta chains given below trace back to one sample, sequenced in a study of monozygotic twins with inflammatory bowel disease. After re-calling the 5' RACE reads, TCRdb lists one entry per CDR3 protein, DNA absent. The repertoire table contains more than 300,000 distinct CDR3 sequences. Source material: blood. The receptors shown here come from a human donor with ulcerative colitis or Crohn's disease, or a healthy co-twin of an affected twin (not recorded which).

The chain couples TRBV5-1 to TRBJ2-2; TCRdb's D call of TRBD2 is untestable without DNA. CDR1 is SGHRS, CDR2 YFSETQ, per germline. The CDR3 is 17 residues long. The CDR3: CASSQSPGTMNTGELFF.

The V and J genes are TRBV27 and TRBJ2-7; the D call of TRBD2 rests on TCRdb alone, since no DNA is present to check it. Germline loops: CDR1 MNHEY, CDR2 SMNVEV (reference sequence). The CDR3 covers 16 residues. The CDR3 loop is CASSPATSRSSYEQYF.

This chain connects TRBV4-3 to TRBJ2-6. The germline gives CDR1 LGHNA, CDR2 YSLEER. The CDR3 spans 17 residues. Here the CDR3 reads CASSQDSSFSGANVLTF.

This CDR3 is CASSYRAMNTEAFF. The chain couples TRBV12-3 or TRBV12-4 to TRBJ1-1. This CDR3 spans 14 amino acids.

This sequence joins TRBV4-3 and TRBJ2-7; the TCRdb call, TRBD2, lacks DNA for checking. CDR3 length: 17 residues. Germline V gene sequence: CDR1 LGHNA, CDR2 YSLEER. CDR3 region: CASSQEYFPIRPYEQYF.

The V call is TRBV18, the J call TRBJ2-4; the TCRdb D gene call, TRBD2, has no DNA to confirm it. CDR1 and CDR2 from the germline V gene are KGHSH and LQKENI. This CDR3 contains 16 residues. The CDR3 here is CASSPASRTSGGAQYF.

This chain connects TRBV9 to TRBJ1-2; checking the TCRdb D call of TRBD1 is not possible without DNA. CDR3 size: 16 residues. Germline CDR1 SGDLS, CDR2 YYNGEE. CDR3 residues: CASSTRTGPLNYGYTF.

V usage is TRBV7-9 and J usage is TRBJ2-1; the TCRdb D gene call, TRBD1, has no DNA to confirm it. The CDR3 loop spans 15 amino acids. Per germline, CDR1 SEHNR and CDR2 FQNEAQ (reference sequence). The CDR3 region is CASSSGQRNYNEQFF. The full variable domain, completed using reference TRBV7-9 and TRBJ2-1, is DTGVSQNPRHKITKRGQNVTFRCDPISEHNRLYWYRQTLGQGPEFLTYFQNEAQLEKSRLLSDRFSAERPKGSFSTLEIQRTEQGDSAMYLCASSSGQRNYNEQFFGPGTRLTVL.

The chain uses TRBV20-1 and TRBJ2-1; TCRdb gives TRBD1 as the D gene, but with no DNA this cannot be confirmed. CDR3 length equals 13 residues. Germline V CDR1 and CDR2: DFQATT, SNEGSKA (reference sequence). CDR3: CSARVLRGSEQFF.

V and J are TRBV27 and TRBJ2-1; without DNA, the TCRdb call of TRBD1 cannot be checked. Germline V lookup: CDR1 MNHEY, CDR2 SMNVEV (reference sequence). The length of the CDR3 is 18 residues. CDR3 sequence: CASSLSTPLYYDHNEQFF.

The gene calls are TRBV20-1 and TRBJ2-5. The CDR3 spans 13 residues. CDR1 is DFQATT and CDR2 is SNEGSKA in the germline V gene (reference sequence). CDR3 region: CSARDPAQETQYF.

V gene TRBV29-1 combines with J gene TRBJ2-2; as DNA is missing, the TRBD1 call by TCRdb cannot be tested. Germline CDR1 SQVTM, CDR2 ANQGSEA. The CDR3 has 14 residues. The CDR3 region is CSARTGENTGELFF.

The rearrangement links TRBV5-1 to TRBJ1-3; the TCRdb D gene call, TRBD1, has no DNA to confirm it. Looked up from germline, CDR1 is SGHRS and CDR2 is YFSETQ. There are 18 residues in the CDR3. The CDR3 sequence: CASTHDPGQIFSGNTIYF.

The J gene is TRBJ1-1, the V gene TRBV11-3; TCRdb selects TRBD1, and the lack of DNA leaves this call unchecked. The CDR3 is 15 residues long. In germline, CDR1 is SGHNT, CDR2 YENEEA. The chain's CDR3 is CASSLGQGLNTEAFF.

The chain couples TRBV6-4 to TRBJ2-1; the TCRdb D gene call, TRBD1, has no DNA to confirm it. There are 14 residues in the CDR3. Germline loops: CDR1 MRHNA, CDR2 SNTAGT. This CDR3 is CASSRGDPYNEQFF.

This sequence joins TRBV5-6 and TRBJ2-1; checking the TCRdb D call of TRBD1 is not possible without DNA. This CDR3 is built from 15 residues. Per the germline V gene, CDR1 is SGHDT and CDR2 is YYEEEE. The CDR3 here is CASSGRGGSYNEQFF.

The gene calls are TRBV4-1 and TRBJ2-1; TCRdb gives TRBD2 as the D gene, but with no DNA this cannot be confirmed. Germline V gene data show CDR1 as MGHRA and CDR2 as YSYEKL. The CDR3 consists of 17 residues. The CDR3 reads CASSQDSGTSGVNEQFF.

V gene TRBV6-2 or TRBV6-3 combines with J gene TRBJ2-1; TCRdb proposes TRBD1, but this gene call is untestable without DNA. This CDR3 region has 16 residues. Per germline, CDR1 MNHEY and CDR2 SVGEGT. CDR3 loop: CASTPSGRGAGNEQFF.

This chain joins TRBV12-3 or TRBV12-4 and TRBJ1-3. The CDR3 sequence is 17 residues long. This CDR3 is CASSKTRKTDSGNTIYF.

The chain recombines TRBV5-1 with TRBJ2-2; TCRdb picks TRBD2, but there is no DNA to check that call. The CDR3 consists of 16 residues. Per germline, CDR1 SGHRS and CDR2 YFSETQ. The CDR3 sequence: CASSGGLATGSGELYF.

The gene calls are TRBV27 and TRBJ1-1; the D call of TRBD1 rests on TCRdb alone, since no DNA is present to check it. Per the germline V gene, CDR1 is MNHEY and CDR2 is SMNVEV (reference sequence). The CDR3 is 14 amino acids. The CDR3 spells CASSFQGRNTEAFF.

J is TRBJ2-3 and V is TRBV12-3 or TRBV12-4; TCRdb designates TRBD1, a call that cannot be tested without DNA. The CDR3 has 15 amino acids. This chain's CDR3 is CDSSFSGGEGDTQYF.

The chain links TRBV5-1 to TRBJ1-5. Germline CDR1 is SGHRS and CDR2 is YFSETQ. This CDR3 region has 12 residues. CDR3 amino acids: CASSLDGQPQHF. Based on the CDR3 plus reference TRBV5-1 and TRBJ1-5, the full variable domain is KAGVTQTPRYLIKTRGQQVTLSCSPISGHRSVSWYQQTPGQGLQFLFEYFSETQRNKGNFPGRFSGRQFSNSRSEMNVSTLELGDSALYLCASSLDGQPQHFGDGTRLSIL.

The chain couples TRBV7-9 to TRBJ1-1; no DNA is available, so the TRBD1 call from TCRdb remains unchecked. Looked up from germline, CDR1 is SEHNR and CDR2 is FQNEAQ (reference sequence). The CDR3 spans 13 residues. CDR3 in amino acids: CASRAAQGLGAFF.

V and J are TRBV6-2 or TRBV6-3 and TRBJ2-5; no DNA is available, so the TRBD1 call from TCRdb remains unchecked. Germline CDR1 MNHEY, CDR2 SVGEGT. The CDR3 has 13 residues. This CDR3 reads CATFRQGGKTQYF.

V usage is TRBV19 and J usage is TRBJ2-6; the D call from TCRdb, TRBD1, cannot be confirmed without DNA. The CDR3 extends over 16 amino acids. From germline, CDR1 is LNHDA and CDR2 SQIVND (reference sequence). CDR3: CASSPGRKTGANVLTF.

V and J are TRBV7-9 and TRBJ2-3; absent DNA, TCRdb's TRBD2 call cannot be checked. The CDR3 has 16 amino acids. The germline V gene has CDR1 SEHNR and CDR2 FQNEAQ (reference sequence). The CDR3 region is CASSSAERGFTDTQYF.

This chain connects TRBV7-2 to TRBJ2-4; TCRdb proposes TRBD2, but this gene call is untestable without DNA. The CDR3 runs to 14 residues. The germline CDR1 and CDR2 sequences are SGHTA and FQGNSA. The CDR3 loop is CASKDSLAKNIQYF.